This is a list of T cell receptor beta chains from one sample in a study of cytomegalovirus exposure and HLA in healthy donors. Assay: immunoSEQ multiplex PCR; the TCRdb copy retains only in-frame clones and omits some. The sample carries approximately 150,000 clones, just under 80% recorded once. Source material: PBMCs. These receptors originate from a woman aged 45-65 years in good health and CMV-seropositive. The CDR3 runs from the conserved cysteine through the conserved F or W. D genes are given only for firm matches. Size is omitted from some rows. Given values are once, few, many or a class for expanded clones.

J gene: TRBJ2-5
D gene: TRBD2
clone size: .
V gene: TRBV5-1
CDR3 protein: CASSHIIGGIETQYF
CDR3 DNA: TGCGCCAGCAGCCATATTATCGGGGGGATCGAGACCCAGTACTTC

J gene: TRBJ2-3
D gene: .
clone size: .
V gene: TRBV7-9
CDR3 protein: CASSLGAGRGTDTQYF
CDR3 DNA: TGTGCCAGCAGCTTAGGGGCAGGGCGAGGCACAGATACGCAGTATTTT

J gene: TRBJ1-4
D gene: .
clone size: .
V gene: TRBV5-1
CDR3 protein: CASSLGAREKLFF
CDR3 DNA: TGCGCCAGCAGTTTGGGGGCGCGCGAAAAACTGTTTTTT

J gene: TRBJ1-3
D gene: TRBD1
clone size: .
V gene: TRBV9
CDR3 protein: CASSGTGANTIYF
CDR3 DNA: TGTGCCAGCAGCGGGACAGGGGCAAACACCATATATTTT

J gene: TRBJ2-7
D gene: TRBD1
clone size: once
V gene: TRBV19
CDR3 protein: CASRRADRDEQYF
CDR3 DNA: TGTGCCAGTAGGAGAGCGGACAGGGACGAGCAGTACTTC

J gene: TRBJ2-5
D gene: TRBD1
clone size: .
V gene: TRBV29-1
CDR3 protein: CSVAGGEETQYF
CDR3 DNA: TGCAGCGTTGCAGGGGGCGAAGAGACCCAGTACTTC

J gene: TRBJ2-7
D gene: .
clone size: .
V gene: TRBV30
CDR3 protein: CAWSADSSYEQYF
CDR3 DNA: TGTGCCTGGAGTGCGGACAGCTCCTACGAGCAGTACTTC

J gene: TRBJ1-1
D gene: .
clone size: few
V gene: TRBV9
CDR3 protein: CASSPSLRRPVEAFF
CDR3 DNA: TGTGCCAGCAGCCCTAGCTTGAGACGACCCGTTGAAGCTTTCTTT

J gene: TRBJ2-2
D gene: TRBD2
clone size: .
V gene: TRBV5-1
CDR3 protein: CASSLGTSGNTGELFF
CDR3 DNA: TGCGCCAGCAGCTTGGGGACTAGCGGTAACACCGGGGAGCTGTTTTTT

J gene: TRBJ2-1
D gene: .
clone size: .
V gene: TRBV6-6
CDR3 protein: CASSSTVPSYNEQFF
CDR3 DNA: TGTGCCAGCAGTTCGACAGTGCCCTCCTACAATGAGCAGTTCTTC

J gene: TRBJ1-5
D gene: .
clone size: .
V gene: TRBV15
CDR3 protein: CATSRDKSGPQHF
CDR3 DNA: TGTGCCACCAGCAGAGATAAATCGGGGCCCCAGCATTTT

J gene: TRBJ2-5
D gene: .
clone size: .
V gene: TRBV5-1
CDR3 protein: CASSSDKETQYF
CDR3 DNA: TGCGCCAGCAGCTCGGACAAGGAGACCCAGTACTTC

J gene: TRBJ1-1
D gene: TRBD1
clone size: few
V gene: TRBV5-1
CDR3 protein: CASSSGQEGTEAFF
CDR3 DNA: TGCGCCAGCAGCTCAGGACAGGAAGGCACTGAAGCTTTCTTT

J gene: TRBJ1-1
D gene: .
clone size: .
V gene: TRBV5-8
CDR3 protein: CASSFPSEAFF
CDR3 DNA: TGTGCCAGCAGCTTCCCCTCTGAAGCTTTCTTT

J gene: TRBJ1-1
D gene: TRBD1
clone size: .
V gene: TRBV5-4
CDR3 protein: CASSLPGQAMNTEAFF
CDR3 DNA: TGTGCCAGCAGCTTACCGGGACAGGCTATGAACACTGAAGCTTTCTTT

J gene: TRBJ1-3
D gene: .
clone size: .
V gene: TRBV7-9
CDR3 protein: CASSLGLLGQGPSGNTIYF
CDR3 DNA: TGTGCCAGCAGCTTAGGGTTATTGGGGCAGGGTCCCTCTGGAAACACCATATATTTT

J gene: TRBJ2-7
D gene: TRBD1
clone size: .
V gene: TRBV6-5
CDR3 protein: CASRPTGGRTYEQYF
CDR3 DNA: TGTGCCAGCAGGCCGACAGGGGGACGAACCTACGAGCAGTACTTC

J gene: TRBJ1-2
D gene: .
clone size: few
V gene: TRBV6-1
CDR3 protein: CASSEEGWGPGDGYTF
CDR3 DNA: TGTGCCAGCAGTGAAGAGGGTTGGGGTCCAGGGGATGGCTACACCTTC

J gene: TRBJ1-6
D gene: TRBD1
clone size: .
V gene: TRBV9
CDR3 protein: CASARTGGRFYNSPLHF
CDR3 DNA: TGTGCCAGCGCCAGAACAGGGGGACGGTTTTATAATTCACCCCTCCACTTT

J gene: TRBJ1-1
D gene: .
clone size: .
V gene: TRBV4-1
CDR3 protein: CASSQGGENTEAFF
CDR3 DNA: TGCGCCAGCAGCCAAGGCGGAGAGAACACTGAAGCTTTCTTT

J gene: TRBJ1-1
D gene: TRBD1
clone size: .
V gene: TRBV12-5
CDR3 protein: CASGLAKGQGMNTEAFF
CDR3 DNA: TGTGCTAGTGGTTTAGCTAAGGGACAGGGGATGAACACTGAAGCTTTCTTT

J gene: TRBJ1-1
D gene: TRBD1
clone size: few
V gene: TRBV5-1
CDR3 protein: CASSPDRATEAFF
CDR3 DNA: TGCGCCAGCAGCCCTGACAGGGCCACTGAAGCTTTCTTT

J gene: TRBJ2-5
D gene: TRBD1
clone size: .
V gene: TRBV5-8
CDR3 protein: CASSGGQGPQETQYF
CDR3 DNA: TGTGCCAGCAGCGGTGGACAGGGCCCCCAAGAGACCCAGTACTTC

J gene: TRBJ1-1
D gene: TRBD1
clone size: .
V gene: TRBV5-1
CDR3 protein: CASSRDRADTEAFF
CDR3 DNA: TGCGCCAGCAGCAGGGACAGGGCCGACACTGAAGCTTTCTTT

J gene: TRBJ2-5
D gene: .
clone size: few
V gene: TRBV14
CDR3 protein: CASSQDMTQYF
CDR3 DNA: TGTGCCAGCAGCCAAGATATGACCCAGTACTTC

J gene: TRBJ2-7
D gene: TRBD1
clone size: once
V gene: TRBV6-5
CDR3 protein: CASSYLGQTYEQYF
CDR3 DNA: TGTGCCAGCAGTTACCTGGGACAGACCTACGAGCAGTACTTC

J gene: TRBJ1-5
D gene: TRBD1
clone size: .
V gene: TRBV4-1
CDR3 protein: CASSPGQGGSNQPQHF
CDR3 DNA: TGCGCCAGCAGCCCCGGACAGGGTGGGAGCAATCAGCCCCAGCATTTT

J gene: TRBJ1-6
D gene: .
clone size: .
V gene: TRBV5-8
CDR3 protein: CASSLDVGVRRNSPLHF
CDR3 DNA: TGTGCCAGCAGCTTGGACGTCGGGGTCCGGCGGAATTCACCCCTCCACTTT

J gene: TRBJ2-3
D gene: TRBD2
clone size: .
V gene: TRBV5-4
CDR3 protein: CASSLNPSSGGRRRDTQYF
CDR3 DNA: TGTGCCAGCAGCTTGAACCCCTCTAGCGGGGGGCGCCGCCGGGATACGCAGTATTTT

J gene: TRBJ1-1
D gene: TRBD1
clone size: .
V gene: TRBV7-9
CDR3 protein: CASSASGGNTEAFF
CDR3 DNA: TGTGCCAGCAGCGCGTCAGGGGGGAACACTGAAGCTTTCTTT

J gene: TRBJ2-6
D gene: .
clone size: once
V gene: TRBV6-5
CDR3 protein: CASSYVPSGANVLTF
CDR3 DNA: TGTGCCAGCAGTTACGTGCCTAGCGGGGCCAACGTCCTGACTTTC

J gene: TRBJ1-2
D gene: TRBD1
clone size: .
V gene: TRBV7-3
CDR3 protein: CASSRTGDDGYTF
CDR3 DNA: TGTGCCAGCAGCCGGACAGGGGACGATGGCTACACCTTC

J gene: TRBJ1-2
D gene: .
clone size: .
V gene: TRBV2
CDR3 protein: CASSPVRYGYTF
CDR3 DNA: TGTGCCAGCAGCCCAGTGAGGTATGGCTACACCTTC

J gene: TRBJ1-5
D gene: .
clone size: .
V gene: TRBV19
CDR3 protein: CASSILYGPQHF
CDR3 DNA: TGTGCCAGTAGTATCCTATATGGGCCCCAGCATTTT

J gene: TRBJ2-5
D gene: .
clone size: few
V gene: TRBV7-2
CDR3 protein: CASTRRRAETQYF
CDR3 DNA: TGTGCCAGTACGCGTAGGCGGGCAGAGACCCAGTACTTC

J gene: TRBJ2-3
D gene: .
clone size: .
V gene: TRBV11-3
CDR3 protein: CASSLGGGPNRDTQYF
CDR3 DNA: TGTGCCAGCAGCTTAGGGGGGGGGCCAAATCGAGATACGCAGTATTTT

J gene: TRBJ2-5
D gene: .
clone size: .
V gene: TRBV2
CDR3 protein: CASSEAESVPQETQYF
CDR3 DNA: TGTGCCAGCAGTGAAGCGGAGAGCGTACCGCAAGAGACCCAGTACTTC

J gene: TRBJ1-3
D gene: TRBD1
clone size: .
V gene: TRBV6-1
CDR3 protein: CASALDRAGNTIYF
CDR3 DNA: TGTGCCAGCGCCCTCGACAGGGCTGGAAACACCATATATTTT

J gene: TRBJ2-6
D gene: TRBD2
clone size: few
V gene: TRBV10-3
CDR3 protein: CAISDRTSGGPPGANVLTF
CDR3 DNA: TGTGCCATCAGTGATAGGACTAGCGGGGGGCCACCTGGGGCCAACGTCCTGACTTTC

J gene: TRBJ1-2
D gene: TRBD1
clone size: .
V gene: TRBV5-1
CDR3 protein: CASSGEGAGTSYTF
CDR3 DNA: TGCGCCAGCAGCGGTGAGGGGGCTGGTACGAGCTACACCTTC

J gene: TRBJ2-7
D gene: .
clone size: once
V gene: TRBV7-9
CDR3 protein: CASSLVSYEQYF
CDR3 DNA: TGTGCCAGCAGCTTAGTATCCTACGAGCAGTACTTC

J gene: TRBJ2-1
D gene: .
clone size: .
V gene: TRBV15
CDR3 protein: CATSRDPGGASGEQFF
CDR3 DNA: TGTGCCACCAGCAGAGATCCGGGGGGCGCCTCAGGGGAGCAGTTCTTC

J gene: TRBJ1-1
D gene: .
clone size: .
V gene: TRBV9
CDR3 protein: CASSVGSGQNTEAFF
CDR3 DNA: TGTGCCAGCAGCGTAGGCTCAGGGCAGAACACTGAAGCTTTCTTT

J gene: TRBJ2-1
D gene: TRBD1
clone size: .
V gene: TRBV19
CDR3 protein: CASRPTGEREQFF
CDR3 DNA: TGTGCCAGTAGGCCGACAGGGGAGAGGGAGCAGTTCTTC